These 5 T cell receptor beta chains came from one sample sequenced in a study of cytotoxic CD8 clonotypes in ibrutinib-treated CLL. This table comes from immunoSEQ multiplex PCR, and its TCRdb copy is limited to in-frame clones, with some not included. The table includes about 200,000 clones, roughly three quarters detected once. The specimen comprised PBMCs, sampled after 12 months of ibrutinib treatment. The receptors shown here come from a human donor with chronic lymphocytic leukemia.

The CDR3: CSVVSWGRKETQYF. CDR3 DNA: TGCAGCGTTGTATCTTGGGGCCGGAAAGAGACCCAGTACTTC. The chain is built from TRBV29-1 and TRBJ2-5; TRBD1 is a possible D gene (5 bases). Germline V CDR1 and CDR2: SQVTM, ANQGSEA. Trimming pared 4 bases from V and 3 bases from J, leaving 15 bases between. The length of the CDR3 is 14 residues.

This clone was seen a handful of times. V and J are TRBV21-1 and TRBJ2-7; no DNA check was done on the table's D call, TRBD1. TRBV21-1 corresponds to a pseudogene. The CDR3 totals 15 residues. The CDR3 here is CASSDLRDRVYEQYF. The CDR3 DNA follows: TGTGCCAGCAGCGACCTCCGGGACAGAGTTTACGAGCAGTACTTC.

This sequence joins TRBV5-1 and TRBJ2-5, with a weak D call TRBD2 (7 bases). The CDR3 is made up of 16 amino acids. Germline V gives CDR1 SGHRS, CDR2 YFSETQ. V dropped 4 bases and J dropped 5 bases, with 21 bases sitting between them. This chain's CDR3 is CASSLGGGSLWETQYF. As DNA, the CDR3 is TGCGCCAGCAGCCTCGGGGGCGGGAGTCTTTGGGAGACCCAGTACTTC. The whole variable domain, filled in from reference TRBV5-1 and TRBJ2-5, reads KAGVTQTPRYLIKTRGQQVTLSCSPISGHRSVSWYQQTPGQGLQFLFEYFSETQRNKGNFPGRFSGRQFSNSRSEMNVSTLELGDSALYLCASSLGGGSLWETQYFGPGTRLLVL.

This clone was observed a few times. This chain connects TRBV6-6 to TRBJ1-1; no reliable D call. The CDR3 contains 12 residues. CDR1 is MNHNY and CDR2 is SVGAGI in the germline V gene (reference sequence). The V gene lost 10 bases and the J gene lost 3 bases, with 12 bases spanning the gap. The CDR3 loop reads CATEREDTEAFF. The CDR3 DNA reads TGTGCCACTGAACGGGAGGACACTGAAGCTTTCTTT.

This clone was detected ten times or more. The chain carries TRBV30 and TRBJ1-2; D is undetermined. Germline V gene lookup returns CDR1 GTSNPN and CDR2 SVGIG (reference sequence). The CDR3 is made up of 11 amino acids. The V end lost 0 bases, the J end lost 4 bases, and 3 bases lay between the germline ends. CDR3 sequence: CAWSVAYGYTF. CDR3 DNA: TGTGCCTGGAGTGTTGCCTATGGCTACACCTTC.